This record covers a single TCR beta chain. In the study's own analysis: Amplifying reference gene primers gave estimates of nucleated cell counts. Assay used: immunoSEQ multiplex PCR; TCRdb lists only in-frame clones, some missing. For V, J and clone size, that table is used; D and trimming come from the DNA. The sample shows 200,000 to 250,000 clones, 85% of them seen only once. Trimming stripped 2 bases from V and 8 bases from J, with 11 bases between. The length of the CDR3 is 13 residues. CDR1 and CDR2 from the germline V gene are SGDLS and YYNGEE. The data stem from a study of blood T cell repertoires in COVID-19. Across the study: Samples came from the United States, Italy and Spain, spanning acute and convalescent COVID-19. PBMCs, B-cell-depleted T cells, or T cells were the source of the cDNA or gDNA that made up the material.

The receptor was derived from a man in his fifties who had recovered from COVID-19. The gene calls are TRBV9 and TRBJ1-3; D is unresolved. Sequencing was done on a sample of peripheral blood. The CDR3 is CASSVGQRDTIYF. The CDR3 nucleotides read TGTGCCAGCAGCGTGGGCCAGAGAGACACCATATATTTT.